This TCR beta chain derives from a study of control samples from healthy donors and cancer patients. Sequencing used immunoSEQ multiplex PCR; TCRdb keeps in-frame clones, though not all of them. This sample yields 230,000 or so clones, of which roughly 94% are seen a single time; approximately 1.5% belongs to the top ten. The CDR3 has 13 amino acids. V lost 6 bases to trimming and J lost 5 bases, with 13 bases between them. From germline, CDR1 is MNHEY and CDR2 SMNVEV (reference sequence). The chain couples TRBV27 to TRBJ1-1; possibly TRBD1 for D (6 bases). Source material: blood. This sequence originates from a man aged 45-65 years in good health. The chain's CDR3 is CASSQQGSTEAFF. The DNA for the CDR3 is TGTGCCAGCAGCCAACAGGGTTCGACTGAAGCTTTCTTT.